These 5 T cell receptor beta chains originate from one sample sequenced in a study of graft-versus-host responses after intestinal transplantation. TCRdb's table, derived via immunoSEQ multiplex PCR, lists solely in-frame clones and lacks some. The sample consists of more than 2,000 clones, roughly 28% of them appearing once. Sample: alloreactive CD4+ T cells from a mixed lymphocyte reaction culture, taken before transplantation. Regarding subset: CFSE-low proliferating T cells sorted from approximately 6-day pre-transplant mixed lymphocyte reaction (GvH or HvG direction). The receptor set was obtained from a human patient who was an organ donor for intestinal transplantation.

The chain couples TRBV6-1 to TRBJ1-5; 9 nucleotides agree with TRBD1. The ends lost 6 bases at V and 6 bases at J; junction bases unmatched: 3. Per germline, CDR1 MNHNS and CDR2 SASEGT. The CDR3 is made up of 13 amino acids. The CDR3 sequence: CASRGQGPQPQHF. Here the CDR3 DNA reads TGTGCCAGCAGAGGACAGGGGCCTCAGCCCCAGCATTTT.

This clone was counted a few times. The chain links TRBV19 to TRBJ1-1; D unclear. CDR1 is LNHDA and CDR2 is SQIVND in the germline V gene (reference sequence). The length of the CDR3 is 10 residues. V lost 10 bases and J lost 7, with 10 bases in between. The CDR3 region has the DNA TGTGCCACCGGAGGTTTTGAAGCTTTCTTT. Protein sequence: CATGGFEAFF.

The gene calls are TRBV7-3 and TRBJ2-2, with 12 bases aligning to TRBD2. The CDR3 sequence is 16 residues long. Germline V gene lookup returns CDR1 SGHTA and CDR2 FQGTGA. Trimming at V came to 5 bases and at J to 4 bases, leaving 5 bases not matched to a gene. CDR3 region: CASSALAGGGTGELFF. CDR3 DNA: TGTGCCAGCAGCGCTCTAGCGGGAGGGGGCACCGGGGAGCTGTTTTTT.

The chain uses TRBV6-1 and TRBJ1-2, with a tentative D call TRBD1 (5 bases). The germline V gene has CDR1 MNHNS and CDR2 SASEGT. The CDR3 extends over 11 amino acids. Trimming left V 7 bases short and J 6 bases short, with 9 bases between. Here the CDR3 reads CASTRGDGYTF. The CDR3 DNA is TGTGCCAGCACACGGGGGGATGGCTACACCTTC.

This clone turned up a few times. The chain joins TRBV7-3 to TRBJ2-1, with TRBD2 identical over 8 bases. The CDR3 length is 15 residues. The J segment lost 5 bases and the V segment lost 3 bases, leaving 6 bases of the junction unmatched. The germline V gene encodes CDR1 SGHTA and CDR2 FQGTGA. This CDR3 is CASSLVAGFNNEQFF. The CDR3 nucleotides are TGTGCCAGCAGCTTGGTAGCGGGGTTTAACAATGAGCAGTTCTTC.